One T cell receptor (beta chain) is described in this entry. Its antigen remains unidentified. The source of the sample is a study of shared clonotypes between healthy human individuals. Some clones are missing from TCRdb's copy, which holds only in-frame ones; the method was immunoSEQ multiplex PCR. The table records around 2,000,000 clones, just under 95% of them present only once. CD45RO-negative, CCR7-selected cells formed the naive CD8 fraction, which excluded terminally differentiated effector memory CD45RA+ cells. All of the donors resided in Nashville, Tennessee, and each was a Caucasian adult. General study results and limits: Large depth notwithstanding, sorted-subset sequencing proved incomplete by rarefaction.

J lost 4 bases, V lost 1 base, and 2 bases had no gene match. This CDR3 contains 14 residues. Germline V gene sequence: CDR1 LNHNV, CDR2 YYDKDF (reference sequence). Material for sequencing was naive CD8+ T cells sorted from blood. This chain connects TRBV15 to TRBJ2-7; 9 positions match TRBD2. The TCR sequence derives from a man between 18 and 35 years old in good health. DNA for the CDR3: TGTGCCACCAGCAGAGGTAGCGGGAGTTACGAGCAGTACTTC. This gives the protein CATSRGSGSYEQYF.